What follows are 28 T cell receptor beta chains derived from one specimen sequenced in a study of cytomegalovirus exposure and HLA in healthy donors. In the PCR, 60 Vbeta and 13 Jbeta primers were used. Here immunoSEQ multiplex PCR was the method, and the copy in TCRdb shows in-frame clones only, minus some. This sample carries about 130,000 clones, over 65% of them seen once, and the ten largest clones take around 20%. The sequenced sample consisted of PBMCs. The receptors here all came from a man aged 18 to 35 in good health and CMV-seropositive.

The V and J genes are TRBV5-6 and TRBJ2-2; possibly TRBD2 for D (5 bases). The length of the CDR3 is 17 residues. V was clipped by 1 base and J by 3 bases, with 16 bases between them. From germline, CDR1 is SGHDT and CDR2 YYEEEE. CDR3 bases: TGTGCCAGCAGCTTGCGTCCGCTAGCCTTGGACACCGGGGAGCTGTTTTTT. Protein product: CASSLRPLALDTGELFF.

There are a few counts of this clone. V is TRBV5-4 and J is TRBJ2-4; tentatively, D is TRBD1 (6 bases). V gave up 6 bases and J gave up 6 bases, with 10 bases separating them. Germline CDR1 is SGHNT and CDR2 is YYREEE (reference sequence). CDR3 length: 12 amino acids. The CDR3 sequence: CASTGGGNIQYF. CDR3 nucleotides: TGTGCCAGCACTGGGGGCGGAAACATTCAGTACTTC.

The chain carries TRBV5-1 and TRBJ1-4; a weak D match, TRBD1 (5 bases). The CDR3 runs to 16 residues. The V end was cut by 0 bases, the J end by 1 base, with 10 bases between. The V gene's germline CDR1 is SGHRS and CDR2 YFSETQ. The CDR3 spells CASSLGSQGTNEKLFF. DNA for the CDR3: TGCGCCAGCAGCTTGGGGAGTCAGGGAACTAATGAAAAACTGTTTTTT.

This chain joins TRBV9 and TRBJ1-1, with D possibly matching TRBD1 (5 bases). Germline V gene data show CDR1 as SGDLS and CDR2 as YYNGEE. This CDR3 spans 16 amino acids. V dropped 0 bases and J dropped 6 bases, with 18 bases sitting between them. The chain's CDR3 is CASSVEGQGTASEAFF. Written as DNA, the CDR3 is TGTGCCAGCAGCGTAGAAGGCCAGGGAACGGCGTCTGAAGCTTTCTTT.

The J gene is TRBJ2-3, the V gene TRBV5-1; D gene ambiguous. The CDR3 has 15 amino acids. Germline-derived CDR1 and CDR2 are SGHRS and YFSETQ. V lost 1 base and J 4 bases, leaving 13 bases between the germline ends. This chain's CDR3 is CASSLWAEPPDTQYF. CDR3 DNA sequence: TGCGCCAGCAGCTTGTGGGCCGAGCCCCCAGATACGCAGTATTTT.

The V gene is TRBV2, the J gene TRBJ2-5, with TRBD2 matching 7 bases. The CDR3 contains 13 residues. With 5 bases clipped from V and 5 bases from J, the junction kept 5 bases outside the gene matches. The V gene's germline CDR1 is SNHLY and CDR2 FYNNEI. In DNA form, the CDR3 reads TGTGCCAGCAGTCCTGGACTAGGGGAGACCCAGTACTTC. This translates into CASSPGLGETQYF.

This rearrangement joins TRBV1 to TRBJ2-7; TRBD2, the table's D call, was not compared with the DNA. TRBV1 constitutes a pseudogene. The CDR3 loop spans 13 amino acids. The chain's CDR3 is CTSRNGGAREQYF. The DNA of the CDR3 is TGCACCAGCAGGAACGGGGGGGCAAGGGAGCAGTACTTC.

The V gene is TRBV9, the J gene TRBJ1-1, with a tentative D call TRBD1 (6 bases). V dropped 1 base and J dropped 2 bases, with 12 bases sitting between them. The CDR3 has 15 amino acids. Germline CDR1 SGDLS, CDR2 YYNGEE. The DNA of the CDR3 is TGTGCCAGCAGCGTAAGTGACAGGCCCAACACTGAAGCTTTCTTT. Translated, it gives CASSVSDRPNTEAFF.

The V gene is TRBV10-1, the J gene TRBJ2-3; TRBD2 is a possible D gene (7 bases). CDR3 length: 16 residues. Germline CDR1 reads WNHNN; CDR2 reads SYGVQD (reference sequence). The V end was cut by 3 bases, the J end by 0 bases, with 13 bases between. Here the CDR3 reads CASSDGGPLSTDTQYF. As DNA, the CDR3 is TGCGCCAGCAGTGACGGGGGGCCCCTAAGCACAGATACGCAGTATTTT.

The CDR3 region is CASSLGQTVNTEAFF. The CDR3 DNA follows: TGTGCCAGTAGTCTCGGACAGACGGTGAACACTGAAGCTTTCTTT. The chain couples TRBV19 to TRBJ1-1; D perhaps matches TRBD1 (6 bases). This CDR3 comprises 15 residues. V lost 5 bases to trimming and J lost 0 bases, with 13 bases between them. Germline values: CDR1 LNHDA, CDR2 SQIVND (reference sequence).

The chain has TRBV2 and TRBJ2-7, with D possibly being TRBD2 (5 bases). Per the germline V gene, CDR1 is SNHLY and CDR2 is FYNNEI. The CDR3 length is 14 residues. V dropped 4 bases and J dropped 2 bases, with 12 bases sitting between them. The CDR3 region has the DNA TGTGCCAGCAGTGCGGGGTTCGAAACCTACGAGCAGTACTTC. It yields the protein CASSAGFETYEQYF.

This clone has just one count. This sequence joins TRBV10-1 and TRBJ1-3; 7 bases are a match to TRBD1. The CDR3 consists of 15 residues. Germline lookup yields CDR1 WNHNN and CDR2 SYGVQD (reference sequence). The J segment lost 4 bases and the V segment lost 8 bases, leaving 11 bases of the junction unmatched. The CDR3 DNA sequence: TGCGCCAGCCAATTTTCGGACAGGTACGGAAACACCATATATTTT. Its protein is CASQFSDRYGNTIYF.

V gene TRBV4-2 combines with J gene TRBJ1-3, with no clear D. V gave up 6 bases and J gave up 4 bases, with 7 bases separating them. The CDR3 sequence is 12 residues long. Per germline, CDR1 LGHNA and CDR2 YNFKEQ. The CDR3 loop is CASSAEGNTIYF. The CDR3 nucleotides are TGTGCCAGCAGTGCGGAAGGAAACACCATATATTTT.

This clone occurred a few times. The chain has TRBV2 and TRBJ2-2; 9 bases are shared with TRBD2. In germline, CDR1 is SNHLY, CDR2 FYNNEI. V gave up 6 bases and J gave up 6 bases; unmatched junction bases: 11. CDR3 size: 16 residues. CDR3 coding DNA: TGTGCCAGCAGCAGAGCTAGCGGGGCGGGTCCCGGGGAGCTGTTTTTT. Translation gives CASSRASGAGPGELFF.

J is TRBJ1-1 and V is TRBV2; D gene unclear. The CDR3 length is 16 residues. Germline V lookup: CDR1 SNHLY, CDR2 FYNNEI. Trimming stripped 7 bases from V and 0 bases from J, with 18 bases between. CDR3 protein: CASNVPEGHMNTEAFF. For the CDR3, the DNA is TGTGCCAGCAACGTCCCCGAGGGCCATATGAACACTGAAGCTTTCTTT.

The CDR3 bases are TGTGCCAGCAGTGGACTTAGCGGGGGACAAGCCAAAAACATTCAGTACTTC. Amino acid sequence: CASSGLSGGQAKNIQYF. The V gene is TRBV2, the J gene TRBJ2-4; TRBD2 aligns across 9 bases. The CDR3 extends over 17 amino acids. V was pared by 4 bases and J by 0 bases, with 7 bases of the junction left unmatched. Germline V gives CDR1 SNHLY, CDR2 FYNNEI.

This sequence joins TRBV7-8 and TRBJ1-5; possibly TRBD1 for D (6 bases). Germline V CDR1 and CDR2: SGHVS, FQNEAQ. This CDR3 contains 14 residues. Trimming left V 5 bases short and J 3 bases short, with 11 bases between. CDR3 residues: CASSRRGDNQPQHF. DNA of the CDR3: TGTGCCAGCAGCCGCAGGGGAGACAATCAGCCCCAGCATTTT.

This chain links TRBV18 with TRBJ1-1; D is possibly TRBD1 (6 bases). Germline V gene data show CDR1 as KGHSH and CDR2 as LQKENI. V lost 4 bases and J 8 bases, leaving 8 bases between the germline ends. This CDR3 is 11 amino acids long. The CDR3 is CASSRGQEAFF. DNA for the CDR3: TGTGCCAGCTCACGGGGACAAGAAGCTTTCTTT.

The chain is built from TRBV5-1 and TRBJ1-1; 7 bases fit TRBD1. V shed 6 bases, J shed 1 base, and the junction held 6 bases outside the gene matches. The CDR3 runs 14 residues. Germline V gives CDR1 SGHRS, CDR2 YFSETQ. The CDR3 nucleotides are TGCGCCAGCACTTTGAACAGGGGGAACACTGAAGCTTTCTTT. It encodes CASTLNRGNTEAFF.

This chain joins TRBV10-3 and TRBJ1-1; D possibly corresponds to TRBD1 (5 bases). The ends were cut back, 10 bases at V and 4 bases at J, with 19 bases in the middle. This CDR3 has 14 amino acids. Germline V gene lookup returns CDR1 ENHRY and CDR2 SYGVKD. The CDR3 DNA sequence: TGTGCCACCGAGGACACCGGTTCGTCCACTGAAGCTTTCTTT. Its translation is CATEDTGSSTEAFF.

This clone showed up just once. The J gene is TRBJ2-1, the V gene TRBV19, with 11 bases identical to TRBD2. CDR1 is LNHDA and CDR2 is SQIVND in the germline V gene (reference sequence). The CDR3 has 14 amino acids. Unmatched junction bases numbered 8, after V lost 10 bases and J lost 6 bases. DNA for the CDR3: TGTGCCACCAGCGGGACTAGCGGTCCCAATGAGCAGTTCTTC. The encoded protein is CATSGTSGPNEQFF.

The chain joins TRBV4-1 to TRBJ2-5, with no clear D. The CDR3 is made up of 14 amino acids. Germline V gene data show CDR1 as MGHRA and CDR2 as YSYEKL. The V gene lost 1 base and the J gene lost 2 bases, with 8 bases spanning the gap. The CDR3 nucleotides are TGCGCCAGCAGCCAAGTCCCCCTACAAGAGACCCAGTACTTC. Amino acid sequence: CASSQVPLQETQYF.

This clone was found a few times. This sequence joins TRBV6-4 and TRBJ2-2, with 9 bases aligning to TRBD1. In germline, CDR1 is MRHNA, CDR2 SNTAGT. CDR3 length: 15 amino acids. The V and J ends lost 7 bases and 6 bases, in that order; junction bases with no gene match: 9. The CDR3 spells CASTRTGEGSGELFF. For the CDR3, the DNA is TGTGCCAGCACCCGGACAGGGGAAGGATCCGGGGAGCTGTTTTTT.

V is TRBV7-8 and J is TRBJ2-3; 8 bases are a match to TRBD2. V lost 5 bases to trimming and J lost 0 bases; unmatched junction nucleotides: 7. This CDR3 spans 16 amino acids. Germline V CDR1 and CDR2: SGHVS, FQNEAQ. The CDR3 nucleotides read TGTGCCAGCAGCCAGTCGGCTAGCGGGAGCACAGATACGCAGTATTTT. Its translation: CASSQSASGSTDTQYF.

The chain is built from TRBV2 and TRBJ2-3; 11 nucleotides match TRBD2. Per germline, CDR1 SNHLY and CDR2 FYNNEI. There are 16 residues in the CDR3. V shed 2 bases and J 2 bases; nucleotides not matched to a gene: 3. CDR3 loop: CASSEPSGGPTDTQYF. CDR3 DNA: TGTGCCAGCAGTGAACCTAGCGGGGGGCCCACAGATACGCAGTATTTT.

The CDR3 region is CAWSPGHLQETQYF. In DNA, the CDR3 is TGTGCCTGGAGCCCGGGACATCTCCAAGAGACCCAGTACTTC. The chain is built from TRBV30 and TRBJ2-5; tentatively, D is TRBD1 (6 bases). CDR3 length: 14 residues. Trimming pared 3 bases from V and 1 base from J, leaving 12 bases between. Germline-derived CDR1 and CDR2 are GTSNPN and SVGIG (reference sequence).

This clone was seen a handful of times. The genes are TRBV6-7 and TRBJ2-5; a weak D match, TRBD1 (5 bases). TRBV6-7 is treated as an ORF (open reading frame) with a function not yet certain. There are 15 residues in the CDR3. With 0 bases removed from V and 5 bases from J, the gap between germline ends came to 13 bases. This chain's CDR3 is CASSYSRIYRETQYF. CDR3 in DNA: TGTGCCAGCAGTTACTCCCGTATTTACAGGGAGACCCAGTACTTC.

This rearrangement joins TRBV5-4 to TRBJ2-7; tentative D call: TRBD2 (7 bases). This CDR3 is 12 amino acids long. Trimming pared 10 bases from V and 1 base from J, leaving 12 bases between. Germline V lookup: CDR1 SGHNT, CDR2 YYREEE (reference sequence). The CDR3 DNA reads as TGTGCCTTGGGGAGGGGGTCCTACGAGCAGTACTTC. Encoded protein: CALGRGSYEQYF. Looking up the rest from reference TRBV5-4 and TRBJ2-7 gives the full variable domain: ETGVTQSPTHLIKTRGQQVTLRCSSQSGHNTVSWYQQALGQGPQFIFQYYREEENGRGNFPPRFSGLQFPNYSSELNVNALELDDSALYLCALGRGSYEQYFGPGTRLTVT.